A single TCR beta chain is shown here with its context. These data come from a study of blood T cell repertoires in COVID-19. Overall study context: Sites in the United States, Italy and Spain provided acute and convalescent COVID-19 samples. The analysed material was cDNA or gDNA that came from T cells, B-cell-depleted T cells, or PBMCs.

Germline V lookup: CDR1 LNHDA, CDR2 SQIVND (reference sequence). The CDR3 covers 14 residues. The ends lost 9 bases at V and 9 bases at J; junction bases unmatched: 9. As handled by the study authors: From reference gene primer amplification, estimates of nucleated cell counts were derived. Profiled with immunoSEQ multiplex PCR; TCRdb holds only in-frame clones, not every one. Clonal size and the V and J genes are those of that table, whereas D and trimming came from the DNA. The table lists some 130,000 clones, about 78% of them singletons. Sequences were obtained from peripheral blood. This clonotype was obtained from a man aged 55 to 70 who had recovered from COVID-19. The chain couples TRBV19 to TRBJ1-6; 9 nucleotides align to TRBD1. The CDR3 sequence is CASQEGQGGSPLHF. Written as DNA, the CDR3 is TGTGCCAGCCAAGAGGGACAGGGCGGTTCACCCCTCCACTTT.